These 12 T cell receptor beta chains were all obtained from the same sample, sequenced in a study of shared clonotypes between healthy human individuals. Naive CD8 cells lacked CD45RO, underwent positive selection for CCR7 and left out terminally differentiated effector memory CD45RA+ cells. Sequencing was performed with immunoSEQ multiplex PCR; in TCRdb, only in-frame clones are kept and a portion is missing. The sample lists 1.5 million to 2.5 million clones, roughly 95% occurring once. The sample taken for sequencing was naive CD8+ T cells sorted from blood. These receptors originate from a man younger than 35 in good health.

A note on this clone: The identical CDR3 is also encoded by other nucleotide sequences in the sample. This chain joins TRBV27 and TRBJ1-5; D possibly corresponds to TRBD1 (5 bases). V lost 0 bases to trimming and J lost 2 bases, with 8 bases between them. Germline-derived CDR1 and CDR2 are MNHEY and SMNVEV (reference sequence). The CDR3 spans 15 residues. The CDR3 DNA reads TGTGCCAGCAGTTTATCGGTGGGGGGCAATCAGCCCCAGCATTTT. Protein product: CASSLSVGGNQPQHF.

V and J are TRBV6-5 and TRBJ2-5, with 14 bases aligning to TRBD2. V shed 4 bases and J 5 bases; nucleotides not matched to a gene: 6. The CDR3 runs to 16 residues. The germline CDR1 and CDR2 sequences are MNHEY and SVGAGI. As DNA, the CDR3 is TGTGCCAGCAGTTTCGGGACTAGCGGGAGTAGGGAGACCCAGTACTTC. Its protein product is CASSFGTSGSRETQYF.

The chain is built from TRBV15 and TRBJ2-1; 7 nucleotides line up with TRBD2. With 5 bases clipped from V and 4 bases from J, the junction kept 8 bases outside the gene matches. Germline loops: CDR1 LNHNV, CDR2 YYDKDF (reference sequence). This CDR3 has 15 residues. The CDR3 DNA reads TGTGCCACCAGCGGGGGTGGGGAGGGATACAATGAGCAGTTCTTC. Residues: CATSGGGEGYNEQFF.

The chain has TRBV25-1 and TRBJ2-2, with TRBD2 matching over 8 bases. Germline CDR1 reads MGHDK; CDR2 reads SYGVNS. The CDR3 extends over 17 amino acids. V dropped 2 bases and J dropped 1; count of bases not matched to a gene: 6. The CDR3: CASSEVVSGGNTGELFF. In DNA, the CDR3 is TGTGCCAGCAGTGAAGTCGTAAGCGGGGGGAACACCGGGGAGCTGTTTTTT.

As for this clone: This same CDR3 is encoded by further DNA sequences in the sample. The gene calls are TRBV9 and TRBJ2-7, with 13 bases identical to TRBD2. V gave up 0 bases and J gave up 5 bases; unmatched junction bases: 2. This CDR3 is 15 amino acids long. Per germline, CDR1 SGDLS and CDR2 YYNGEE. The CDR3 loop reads CASSVVGLAGDEQYF. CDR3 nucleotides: TGTGCCAGCAGCGTAGTAGGACTAGCGGGAGACGAGCAGTACTTC.

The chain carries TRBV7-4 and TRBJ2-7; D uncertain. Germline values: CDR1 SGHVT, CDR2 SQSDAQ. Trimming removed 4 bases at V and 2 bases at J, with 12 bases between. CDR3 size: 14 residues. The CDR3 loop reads CASSSSPDPYEQYF. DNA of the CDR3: TGTGCCAGCAGCTCTTCGCCGGACCCCTACGAGCAGTACTTC.

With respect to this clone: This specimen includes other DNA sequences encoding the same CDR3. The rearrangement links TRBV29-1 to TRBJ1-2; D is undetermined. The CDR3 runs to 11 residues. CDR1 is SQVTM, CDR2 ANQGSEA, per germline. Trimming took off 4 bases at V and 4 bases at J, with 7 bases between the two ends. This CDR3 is CSVAGSYGYTF. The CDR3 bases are TGCAGCGTTGCTGGGAGCTATGGCTACACCTTC. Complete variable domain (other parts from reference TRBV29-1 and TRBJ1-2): SAVISQKPSRDICQRGTSLTIQCQVDSQVTMMFWYRQQPGQSLTLIATANQGSEATYESGFVIDKFPISRPNLTFSTLTVSNMSPEDSSIYLCSVAGSYGYTFGSGTRLTVV.

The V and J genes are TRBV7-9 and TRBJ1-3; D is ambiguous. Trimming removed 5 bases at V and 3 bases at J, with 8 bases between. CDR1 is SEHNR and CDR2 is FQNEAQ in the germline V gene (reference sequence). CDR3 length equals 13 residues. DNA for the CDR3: TGTGCCAGCAGCCGCTGGTATGGAAACACCATATATTTT. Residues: CASSRWYGNTIYF.

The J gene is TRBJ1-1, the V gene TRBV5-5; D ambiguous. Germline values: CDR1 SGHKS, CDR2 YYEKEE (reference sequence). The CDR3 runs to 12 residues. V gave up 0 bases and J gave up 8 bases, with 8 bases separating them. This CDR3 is CASSLGEAEAFF. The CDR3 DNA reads TGTGCCAGCAGCTTGGGAGAGGCCGAAGCTTTCTTT.

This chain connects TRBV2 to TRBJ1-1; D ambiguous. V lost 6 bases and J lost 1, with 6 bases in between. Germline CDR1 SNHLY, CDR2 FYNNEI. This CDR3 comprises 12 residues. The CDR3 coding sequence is TGTGCCAGCAGATCAGCGAACACTGAAGCTTTCTTT. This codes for CASRSANTEAFF.

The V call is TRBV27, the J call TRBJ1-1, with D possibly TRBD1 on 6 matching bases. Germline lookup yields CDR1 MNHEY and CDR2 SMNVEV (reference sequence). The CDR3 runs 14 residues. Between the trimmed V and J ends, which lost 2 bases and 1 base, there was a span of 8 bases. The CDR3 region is CASSLVTGNTEAFF. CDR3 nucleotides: TGTGCCAGCAGTTTAGTGACAGGGAACACTGAAGCTTTCTTT.

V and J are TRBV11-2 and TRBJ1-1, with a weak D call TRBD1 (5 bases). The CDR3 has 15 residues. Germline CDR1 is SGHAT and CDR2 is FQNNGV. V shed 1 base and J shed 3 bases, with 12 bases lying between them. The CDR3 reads CASSLVLGTDTEAFF. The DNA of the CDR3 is TGTGCCAGCAGCTTAGTTCTGGGGACCGACACTGAAGCTTTCTTT.